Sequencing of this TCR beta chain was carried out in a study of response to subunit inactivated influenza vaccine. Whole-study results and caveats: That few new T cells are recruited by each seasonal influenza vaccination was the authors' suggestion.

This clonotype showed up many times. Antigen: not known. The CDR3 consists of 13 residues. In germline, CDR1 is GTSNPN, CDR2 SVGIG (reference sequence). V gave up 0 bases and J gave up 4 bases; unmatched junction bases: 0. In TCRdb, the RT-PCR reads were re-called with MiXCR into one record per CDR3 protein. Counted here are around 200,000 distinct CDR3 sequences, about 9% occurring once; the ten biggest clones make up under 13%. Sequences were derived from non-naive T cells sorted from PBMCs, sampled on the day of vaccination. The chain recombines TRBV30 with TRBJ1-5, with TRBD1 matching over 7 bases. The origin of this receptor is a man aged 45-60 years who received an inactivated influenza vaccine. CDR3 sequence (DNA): TGTGCCTGGAGTGTACAGGGGAATCAGCCCCAGCATTTT. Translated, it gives CAWSVQGNQPQHF.